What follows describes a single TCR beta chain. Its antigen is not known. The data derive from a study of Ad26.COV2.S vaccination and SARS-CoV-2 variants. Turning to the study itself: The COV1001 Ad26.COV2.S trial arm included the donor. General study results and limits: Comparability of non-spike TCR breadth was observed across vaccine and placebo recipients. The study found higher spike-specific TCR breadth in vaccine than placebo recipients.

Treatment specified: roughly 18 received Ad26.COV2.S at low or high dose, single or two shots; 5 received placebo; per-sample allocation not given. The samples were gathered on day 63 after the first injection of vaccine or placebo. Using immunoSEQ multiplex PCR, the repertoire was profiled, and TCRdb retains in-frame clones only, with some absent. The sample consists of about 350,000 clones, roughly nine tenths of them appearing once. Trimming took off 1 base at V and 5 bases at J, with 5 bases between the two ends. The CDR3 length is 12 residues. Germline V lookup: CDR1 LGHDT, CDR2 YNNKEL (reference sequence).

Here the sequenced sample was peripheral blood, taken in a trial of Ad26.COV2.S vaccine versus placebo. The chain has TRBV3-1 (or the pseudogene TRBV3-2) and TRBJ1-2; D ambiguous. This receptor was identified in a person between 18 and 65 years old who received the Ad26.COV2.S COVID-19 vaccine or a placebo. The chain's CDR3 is CASSQVMYGYTF. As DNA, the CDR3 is TGTGCCAGCAGCCAAGTCATGTATGGCTACACCTTC.